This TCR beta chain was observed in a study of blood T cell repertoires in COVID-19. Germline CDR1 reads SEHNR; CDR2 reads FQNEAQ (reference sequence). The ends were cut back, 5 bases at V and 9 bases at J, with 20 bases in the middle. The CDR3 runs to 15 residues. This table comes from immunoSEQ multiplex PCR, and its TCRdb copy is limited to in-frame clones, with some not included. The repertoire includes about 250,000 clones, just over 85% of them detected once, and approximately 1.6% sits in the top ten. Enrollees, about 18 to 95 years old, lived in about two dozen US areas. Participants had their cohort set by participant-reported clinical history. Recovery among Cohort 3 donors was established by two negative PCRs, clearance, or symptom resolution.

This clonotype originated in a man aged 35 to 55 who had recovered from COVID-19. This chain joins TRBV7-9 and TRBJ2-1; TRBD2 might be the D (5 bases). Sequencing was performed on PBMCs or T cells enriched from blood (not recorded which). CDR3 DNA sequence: TGTGCCAGCAGCCGTAATCGGGCTAGCATGGGTGAGCAGTTCTTC. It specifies CASSRNRASMGEQFF.